This paragraph covers one TCR beta chain sequence. Antigen: not known. The data stem from a study of beta chain features in type 1 diabetes. Regarding the study as a whole: TCRB CDR3s were moderately but significantly shorter in Type 1 diabetes patients in all four CD4+ subsets.

cDNA synthesis used the whole RNA isolate, giving expressed TCRB sequences. Each sample of naive, central memory or regulatory T cells had, on average, about 3.57 million reads. The assay was immunoSEQ multiplex PCR, and TCRdb's table has in-frame clones only and misses some. The sample contains 600,000 to 750,000 clones, 9.5% to 15% of which appear only once. The CDR3 sequence is 16 residues long. The V end lost 3 bases, the J end lost 5 bases, and 16 bases lay between the germline ends. Per the germline V gene, CDR1 is MDHEN and CDR2 is SYDVKM. The clonotype was recovered from a man aged 25-45 years with type 1 diabetes. The J gene is TRBJ1-4, the V gene TRBV28, with D perhaps TRBD1 (6 bases). Sequenced sample: naive CD4+ T cells from blood. The CDR3 loop reads CASSFRGAPQNEKLFF. The DNA for the CDR3 is TGTGCCAGCAGTTTCAGGGGCGCCCCCCAGAATGAAAAACTGTTTTTT.